The clone carrying this T cell receptor beta chain was detected only once. The V end lost 5 bases, the J end lost 5 bases, and 19 bases lay between the germline ends. The CDR3 totals 16 residues. The V gene's germline CDR1 is SEHNR and CDR2 FQNEAQ (reference sequence). This entry comes from a study of blood T cell repertoires in COVID-19. For the study at large: Samples taken during acute and convalescent COVID-19 were collected in the United States, Italy and Spain. In each case, the material was cDNA or gDNA derived from T cells, B-cell-depleted T cells, or PBMCs.

Per the original methods: Researchers report that nucleated cell counts were estimated from reference gene primer amplification. The data were produced by immunoSEQ multiplex PCR, yet TCRdb's version contains in-frame clones alone and is incomplete. V and J calls plus clone size are reproduced from that table; the DNA served to infer D and trimming. Of about 210,000 clones listed, roughly 82% were seen once; the top ten hold roughly 12%. The V gene is TRBV7-9, the J gene TRBJ2-4; possible D gene TRBD1, 6 bases. This TCR was sampled from a middle-aged woman with acute or convalescent COVID-19. Sample: peripheral blood. CDR3: CASSRLPGAVENIQYF. CDR3 DNA sequence: TGTGCCAGCAGCCGCCTCCCAGGGGCGGTGGAAAACATTCAGTACTTC.